Shown below are 25 T cell receptor beta chains from a single sample sequenced in a study of blood T cell repertoires in COVID-19. The data were produced by immunoSEQ multiplex PCR, yet TCRdb's version contains in-frame clones alone and is incomplete. The sample yields 350,000 or so clones, 88% seen once. Sequenced: peripheral blood. These receptor sequences come from a woman aged 25 to 39 with COVID-19, enrolled during active disease.

This clone was picked up a small number of times. The V gene is TRBV11-2, the J gene TRBJ1-5, with a tentative D call TRBD1 (6 bases). V was pared by 5 bases and J by 2 bases, with 13 bases between. The CDR3 sequence is 15 residues long. CDR1 and CDR2 from the germline V gene are SGHAT and FQNNGV. The CDR3 DNA is TGTGCCAGCAGCCGGGGGGCTTCCGGCAATCAGCCCCAGCATTTT. This encodes CASSRGASGNQPQHF.

The chain joins TRBV30 to TRBJ2-7; 11 bases match TRBD1. Trimming took 2 bases from V and 7 from J; bases not matched to a gene: 13. Germline V CDR1 and CDR2: GTSNPN, SVGIG (reference sequence). This CDR3 is built from 16 residues. This chain's CDR3 is CAWSLYYGQGAEEQYV. The CDR3, as DNA: TGTGCCTGGAGTCTCTACTATGGACAGGGGGCTGAGGAGCAGTACGTC.

The gene calls are TRBV7-3 and TRBJ2-2, with 10 bases identical to TRBD2. Germline V gene data show CDR1 as SGHTA and CDR2 as FQGTGA. Losses at the gene ends were 5 bases for V and 2 bases for J; bases not matched to a gene: 5. The CDR3 length is 16 residues. The CDR3 DNA follows: TGTGCCAGCAGCCATAGCGGGGGGCGTAACACCGGGGAGCTGTTTTTT. As protein: CASSHSGGRNTGELFF.

The chain couples TRBV9 to TRBJ2-7, with TRBD2 matching over 7 bases. Germline assignment: CDR1 SGDLS and CDR2 YYNGEE. The CDR3 runs to 15 residues. J gave up 7 bases and V 3 bases, and 13 bases lay outside the gene matches. The CDR3 is CASSAGGGLFAEQYF. The CDR3, as DNA: TGTGCCAGCAGCGCGGGGGGAGGACTATTCGCGGAGCAGTACTTC.

This clone was recorded once. The gene calls are TRBV30 and TRBJ2-7; 9 bases align to TRBD1. The CDR3 sequence is 13 residues long. From germline, CDR1 is GTSNPN and CDR2 SVGIG (reference sequence). J was trimmed by 5 bases and V by 4 bases; bases with no gene match: 6. CDR3 loop: CAWTSDRGHEQYF. The CDR3 DNA is TGTGCCTGGACCTCGGACAGGGGACACGAGCAGTACTTC.

The chain is built from TRBV9 and TRBJ2-7; TRBD2 aligns across 8 bases. Germline V CDR1 and CDR2: SGDLS, YYNGEE. Trimming removed 3 bases from V and 6 bases from J; junction bases left unmatched: 8. The CDR3 has 14 residues. CDR3 residues: CASSGRYGGGEQYF. Here the CDR3 DNA reads TGTGCCAGCAGCGGCCGCTACGGGGGGGGCGAGCAGTACTTC.

V usage is TRBV3-1 (or the pseudogene TRBV3-2) and J usage is TRBJ1-1; 10 nucleotides line up with TRBD1. CDR3 size: 15 residues. The ends lost 0 bases at V and 8 bases at J; junction bases unmatched: 6. Germline V gene data show CDR1 as LGHDT and CDR2 as YNNKEL (reference sequence). The CDR3 sequence is CASSQDGGTGAEAFF. CDR3 bases: TGTGCCAGCAGCCAAGACGGTGGGACAGGGGCCGAAGCTTTCTTT.

The J gene is TRBJ1-2, the V gene TRBV4-2, with TRBD1 as a possible D gene (5 bases). V dropped 3 bases and J dropped 0 bases, with 14 bases sitting between them. Germline loops: CDR1 LGHNA, CDR2 YNFKEQ. This CDR3 spans 16 amino acids. The CDR3 loop is CASSHPTEQANYGYTF. In nucleotides, the CDR3 is TGTGCCAGCAGCCATCCGACAGAGCAAGCTAACTATGGCTACACCTTC.

This clone was found once. This chain's CDR3 is CASRTPTGTGELFF. The CDR3 DNA reads as TGTGCCAGCAGGACACCCACGGGGACCGGGGAGCTGTTTTTT. The V call is TRBV6-5, the J call TRBJ2-2; possibly TRBD2 for D (5 bases). V dropped 6 bases and J dropped 5 bases, with 13 bases sitting between them. Per germline, CDR1 MNHEY and CDR2 SVGAGI. The CDR3 totals 14 residues.

The chain links TRBV30 to TRBJ1-1; a possible D gene is TRBD1 (6 bases). The V end lost 3 bases, the J end lost 4 bases, and 12 bases lay between the germline ends. In germline, CDR1 is GTSNPN, CDR2 SVGIG (reference sequence). This CDR3 is built from 13 residues. The DNA for the CDR3 is TGTGCCTGGAGGACAAGCAGGGGCACTGAAGCTTTCTTT. As protein: CAWRTSRGTEAFF.

This clone appeared a single time. The rearrangement links TRBV3-1 (or the pseudogene TRBV3-2) to TRBJ1-2; tentative D call: TRBD1 (6 bases). CDR3 length: 16 amino acids. The V end lost 4 bases, the J end lost 8 bases, and 23 bases lay between the germline ends. CDR1 is LGHDT and CDR2 is YNNKEL in the germline V gene (reference sequence). The CDR3 reads CASSRVDTGTSAGYTF. DNA of the CDR3: TGTGCCAGCAGCCGGGTCGACACCGGGACATCGGCGGGCTACACCTTC.

This clone was picked up a small number of times. The genes are TRBV6-5 and TRBJ2-6; TRBD1 might be the D (6 bases). The CDR3 covers 14 residues. The germline gives CDR1 MNHEY, CDR2 SVGAGI. V was pared by 8 bases and J by 4 bases, with 12 bases between. The CDR3 DNA reads as TGTGCCAGCGGGGGCGTTGGAGGGGCCAACGTCCTGACTTTC. It encodes CASGGVGGANVLTF.

In the case of this clone: The same CDR3 arises from other DNA sequences in this sample as well. The chain uses TRBV9 and TRBJ1-3; unclear D gene. The germline V and J ends were trimmed by 1 base and 0 bases, with 5 bases remaining between them. Looked up from germline, CDR1 is SGDLS and CDR2 is YYNGEE. This CDR3 comprises 14 residues. CDR3 in DNA: TGTGCCAGCAGCGTAAGAGGCTCTGGAAACACCATATATTTT. Translated: CASSVRGSGNTIYF.

The chain joins TRBV19 to TRBJ2-5, with 7 positions matching TRBD1. This CDR3 region has 19 residues. The germline V gene has CDR1 LNHDA and CDR2 SQIVND (reference sequence). The V gene end was trimmed by 10 bases and the J gene end by 0 bases; junction bases not matched to a gene: 23. For the CDR3, the DNA is TGTGCCACCAGAGGAACAGGGACAGCGCTGGGGAAGTACCAAGAGACCCAGTACTTC. Translation: CATRGTGTALGKYQETQYF.

This clone occurred a few times. The V and J genes are TRBV5-4 and TRBJ2-2; a weak D match, TRBD1 (5 bases). The V gene lost 5 bases and the J gene lost 5 bases, with 7 bases spanning the gap. The CDR3 totals 12 residues. Germline CDR1 is SGHNT and CDR2 is YYREEE (reference sequence). The CDR3 loop reads CASRRGTGELFF. In DNA form, the CDR3 reads TGTGCCAGCAGAAGGGGTACCGGGGAGCTGTTTTTT. The full variable domain, in which reference TRBV5-4 and TRBJ2-2 provide the parts outside the CDR3, is ETGVTQSPTHLIKTRGQQVTLRCSSQSGHNTVSWYQQALGQGPQFIFQYYREEENGRGNFPPRFSGLQFPNYSSELNVNALELDDSALYLCASRRGTGELFFGEGSRLTVL.

CDR3 in amino acids: CASPGGGYTDTQYF. In DNA, the CDR3 is TGTGCCAGCCCCGGTGGGGGGTACACAGATACGCAGTATTTT. The V call is TRBV5-8, the J call TRBJ2-3, with a tentative D call TRBD2 (6 bases). The V gene lost 7 bases and the J gene lost 2 bases, with 14 bases spanning the gap. Germline V CDR1 and CDR2: SGHTS, YDEGEE. The CDR3 sequence is 14 residues long.

CDR3 bases: TGCAGCGTTGGACAGGGTGGGCACGAGCAGTACTTC. This gives the protein CSVGQGGHEQYF. V and J are TRBV29-1 and TRBJ2-7, with TRBD1 identical over 7 bases. V gave up 4 bases and J gave up 5 bases; unmatched junction bases: 5. Per the germline V gene, CDR1 is SQVTM and CDR2 is ANQGSEA. The CDR3 contains 12 residues.

The chain joins TRBV6-2 or TRBV6-3 to TRBJ1-2, with D unclear. Germline V gene data show CDR1 as MNHEY and CDR2 as SVGEGT. Between the trimmed V and J ends, which lost 6 bases and 7 bases, there was a span of 18 bases. This CDR3 contains 14 residues. Here the CDR3 reads CASSQGSRRGGYTF. The CDR3, as DNA: TGTGCCAGCAGCCAAGGATCCCGGCGGGGTGGCTACACCTTC.

The chain combines TRBV7-2 with TRBJ1-5; D uncertain. The germline V gene encodes CDR1 SGHTA and CDR2 FQGNSA. This CDR3 has 14 residues. Trimming took 1 base from V and 6 from J, leaving 10 bases between them. CDR3 in DNA: TGTGCCAGCAGCTTAGAGGGAGGAGGTCAGCCCCAGCATTTT. This sequence encodes CASSLEGGGQPQHF.

The chain links TRBV28 to TRBJ2-1; 8 nucleotides agree with TRBD2. The trim removed 6 bases at V and 6 bases at J, leaving 7 bases unmatched. CDR3 length: 14 residues. The germline V gene has CDR1 MDHEN and CDR2 SYDVKM. CDR3: CASRVGGASNEQFF. The CDR3 DNA reads as TGTGCCAGCAGAGTCGGGGGGGCGAGCAATGAGCAGTTCTTC.

The V and J genes are TRBV2 and TRBJ1-2, with a tentative D call TRBD1 (6 bases). CDR3 length: 13 amino acids. Trimming took off 4 bases at V and 3 bases at J, with 9 bases between the two ends. From germline, CDR1 is SNHLY and CDR2 FYNNEI. CDR3 protein: CASSGGPDYGYTF. CDR3 nucleotide sequence: TGTGCCAGCAGTGGGGGGCCAGACTATGGCTACACCTTC.

The gene calls are TRBV25-1 and TRBJ2-2; TRBD2 aligns across 7 bases. Germline V gives CDR1 MGHDK, CDR2 SYGVNS. This CDR3 is 16 amino acids long. With 0 bases clipped from V and 7 bases from J, the junction kept 8 bases outside the gene matches. CDR3 sequence: CASSEYGRGYLGELFF. The CDR3 nucleotides read TGTGCCAGCAGTGAATATGGGAGGGGCTATCTCGGGGAGCTGTTTTTT.

V gene TRBV5-1 combines with J gene TRBJ2-3; D not resolved. Germline CDR1 is SGHRS and CDR2 is YFSETQ. Trimming took 1 base from V and 0 from J, leaving 12 bases between them. The CDR3 sequence is 16 residues long. This CDR3 is CASSLWAGTSTDTQYF. CDR3 DNA: TGCGCCAGCAGCTTGTGGGCAGGCACTAGCACAGATACGCAGTATTTT.

The CDR3 spells CATSTSTDTQYF. As DNA, the CDR3 is TGTGCCACCTCTACTAGCACAGATACGCAGTATTTT. This sequence joins TRBV19 and TRBJ2-3; D gene uncertain. There are 12 residues in the CDR3. Germline CDR1 and CDR2: LNHDA and SQIVND (reference sequence). The ends were cut back, 10 bases at V and 0 bases at J, with 8 bases in the middle. Filled out from reference TRBV19 and TRBJ2-3, the complete variable domain reads DGGITQSPKYLFRKEGQNVTLSCEQNLNHDAMYWYRQDPGQGLRLIYYSQIVNDFQKGDIAEGYSVSREKKESFPLTVTSAQKNPTAFYLCATSTSTDTQYFGPGTRLTVL.

The V call is TRBV15, the J call TRBJ1-4; 10 bases line up with TRBD1. Germline V gene lookup returns CDR1 LNHNV and CDR2 YYDKDF (reference sequence). With V trimmed by 3 bases and J by 3 bases, 7 bases remained unmatched. The CDR3 consists of 17 residues. CDR3 DNA sequence: TGTGCCACCAGCAGTTTGACAGGGGGCGGGCCTAATGAAAAACTGTTTTTT. Protein: CATSSLTGGGPNEKLFF.